A single sample gave rise to the 18 T cell receptor beta chains below, sequenced in a study of cytomegalovirus exposure and HLA in healthy donors (dated by TCRdb to about 2017). Libraries were made using the immunoSEQ multiplex PCR assay. A mixture of 60 forward primers for TCR Vbeta segments and 13 reverse primers for TCR Jbeta segments was used in the multiplex PCR. TCRdb re-hosts the immuneACCESS table, in-frame sequences only. Its copies lack some clones; in the studies checked, an unresolved V gene accounts for under half of them, and the cause for the rest is not known. Counted in this sample were around 110,000 clones; roughly 72% of them appeared once. The ten most abundant clones make up 7.8% of the sample. The sample was PBMCs. These receptors all come from a man aged 30-40 years in good health and CMV-seronegative.

This chain links TRBV27 with TRBJ1-5, with D possibly matching TRBD1 (6 bases). Germline loops: CDR1 MNHEY, CDR2 SMNVEV (reference sequence). Trimming took off 6 bases at V and 4 bases at J, with 19 bases between the two ends. This CDR3 spans 16 amino acids. The CDR3 reads CASSHRTTGGNQPQHF. The CDR3 DNA reads TGTGCCAGCAGCCATAGAACGACAGGCGGGAATCAGCCCCAGCATTTT.

The chain combines TRBV7-2 with TRBJ2-1; no reliable D call. The CDR3 has 12 residues. Trimming pared 4 bases from V and 6 bases from J, leaving 7 bases between. Germline V gives CDR1 SGHTA, CDR2 FQGNSA. The CDR3 spells CASSSDINEQFF. DNA for the CDR3: TGTGCCAGCAGCTCCGACATCAATGAGCAGTTCTTC.

The chain has TRBV5-6 and TRBJ2-1; 7 bases map to TRBD2. V dropped 7 bases and J dropped 4; count of bases not matched to a gene: 8. Germline assignment: CDR1 SGHDT and CDR2 YYEEEE. The CDR3 loop spans 14 amino acids. The CDR3 DNA reads as TGTGCCAGCGACGGGCGGGGGTATTACAATGAGCAGTTCTTC. This translates into CASDGRGYYNEQFF. Looking up the rest from reference TRBV5-6 and TRBJ2-1 gives the full variable domain: DAGVTQSPTHLIKTRGQQVTLRCSPKSGHDTVSWYQQALGQGPQFIFQYYEEEERQRGNFPDRFSGHQFPNYSSELNVNALLLGDSALYLCASDGRGYYNEQFFGPGTRLTVL.

This chain uses TRBV5-1 with TRBJ1-4, with 9 bases lining up with TRBD1. CDR1 and CDR2 from the germline V gene are SGHRS and YFSETQ. The trim removed 4 bases at V and 8 bases at J, leaving 9 bases unmatched. The CDR3 has 15 amino acids. In DNA, the CDR3 is TGCGCCAGCAGCCCGGACAGGGGCGGAAAGGAAAAACTGTTTTTT. The encoded protein is CASSPDRGGKEKLFF.

The chain recombines TRBV5-4 with TRBJ2-2; TRBD1 aligns across 7 bases. The CDR3 length is 14 residues. Germline V gene sequence: CDR1 SGHNT, CDR2 YYREEE (reference sequence). With V trimmed by 4 bases and J by 6 bases, 6 bases remained unmatched. This CDR3 reads CASSRDRAAGELFF. In DNA form, the CDR3 reads TGTGCCAGCAGCCGAGACAGGGCCGCCGGGGAGCTGTTTTTT.

The chain carries TRBV9 and TRBJ2-2; D is uncertain. Per the germline V gene, CDR1 is SGDLS and CDR2 is YYNGEE. The V gene lost 0 bases and the J gene lost 6 bases, with 6 bases spanning the gap. This CDR3 comprises 13 residues. Here the CDR3 reads CASSVAYSGELFF. Written as DNA, the CDR3 is TGTGCCAGCAGCGTAGCCTATTCCGGGGAGCTGTTTTTT.

The J gene is TRBJ2-1, the V gene TRBV6-5; no clear D gene. The CDR3 covers 12 residues. Germline V gene sequence: CDR1 MNHEY, CDR2 SVGAGI. The V end was cut by 4 bases, the J end by 4 bases, with 5 bases between. As DNA, the CDR3 is TGTGCCAGCAGTTCGGTATACAATGAGCAGTTCTTC. Translated: CASSSVYNEQFF.

This chain joins TRBV25-1 and TRBJ2-7; D remains ambiguous. The germline V gene encodes CDR1 MGHDK and CDR2 SYGVNS. Trimming stripped 4 bases from V and 0 bases from J, with 7 bases between. The CDR3 spans 13 residues. CDR3 in DNA: TGTGCCAGCAGTGCGCCAGACTCCTACGAGCAGTACTTC. It codes for CASSAPDSYEQYF.

This rearrangement joins TRBV10-3 to TRBJ1-4; 7 nucleotides match TRBD1. The CDR3 contains 17 residues. Trimming removed 3 bases from V and 4 bases from J; junction bases left unmatched: 11. Germline CDR1 is ENHRY and CDR2 is SYGVKD. The CDR3 DNA reads as TGTGCCATCAGTGACACCTCCGGGACAGTATTTAATGAAAAACTGTTTTTT. This encodes CAISDTSGTVFNEKLFF.

The V gene is TRBV5-8, the J gene TRBJ2-7; 8 nucleotides match TRBD2. CDR3 length: 13 amino acids. After removal of 2 bases from V and 2 bases from J, the junction contained 0 bases not matched to a gene. CDR1 is SGHTS, CDR2 YDEGEE, per germline. CDR3 region: CASSFSGAYEQYF. As DNA, the CDR3 is TGTGCCAGCAGCTTTAGCGGGGCCTACGAGCAGTACTTC.

The rearrangement uses TRBV10-2 and TRBJ1-5; 7 positions match TRBD1. Germline V gene sequence: CDR1 WSHSY, CDR2 SAAADI. Trimming at V came to 4 bases and at J to 5 bases, leaving 8 bases not matched to a gene. This CDR3 region has 15 residues. The chain's CDR3 is CASSARRQGDQPQHF. The CDR3 DNA is TGCGCCAGCAGTGCTCGCCGACAGGGCGATCAGCCCCAGCATTTT.

The chain has TRBV6-5 and TRBJ1-4, with a tentative D call TRBD1 (6 bases). This CDR3 is built from 14 residues. Germline CDR1 MNHEY, CDR2 SVGAGI. V lost 5 bases and J lost 7, with 14 bases in between. The CDR3 DNA is TGTGCCAGCAGTGAGGGGGGGGTAGGTGAAAAACTGTTTTTT. Protein sequence: CASSEGGVGEKLFF.

V and J are TRBV2 and TRBJ2-3; TRBD2 matches 8 bases. J was trimmed by 3 bases and V by 6 bases; bases with no gene match: 14. This CDR3 comprises 17 residues. The germline V gene encodes CDR1 SNHLY and CDR2 FYNNEI. DNA for the CDR3: TGTGCCAGCAGGATGACTAGAGCGGGAGTGGGTACAGATACGCAGTATTTT. This sequence encodes CASRMTRAGVGTDTQYF.

The chain employs TRBV29-1 and TRBJ2-7, with 8 bases identical to TRBD1. There are 14 residues in the CDR3. Germline V gene data show CDR1 as SQVTM and CDR2 as ANQGSEA. The V segment lost 1 base and the J segment 7 bases; nucleotides outside the gene matches: 9. CDR3 in DNA: TGCAGCGTTGAAGTGGGGCAGGGGGCAGGAGAGCAGTACTTC. This encodes CSVEVGQGAGEQYF.

The chain is built from TRBV13 and TRBJ2-7; TRBD1 agrees at 9 bases. The CDR3 contains 15 residues. The J segment lost 0 bases and the V segment lost 5 bases, leaving 5 bases of the junction unmatched. Germline CDR1 and CDR2: PRHDT and FYEKMQ (reference sequence). The CDR3, as DNA: TGTGCCAGCAGCGAACAGGGACAGGGCTCCTACGAGCAGTACTTC. Amino acids: CASSEQGQGSYEQYF.

The V and J genes are TRBV7-9 and TRBJ2-4, with TRBD1 as a possible D gene (5 bases). There are 14 residues in the CDR3. Between the trimmed V and J ends, which lost 4 bases and 6 bases, there was a span of 13 bases. Germline CDR1 and CDR2: SEHNR and FQNEAQ (reference sequence). The CDR3 region has the DNA TGTGCCAGCAGCTCGGACAATGGGTTAAACATTCAGTACTTC. Translated, it gives CASSSDNGLNIQYF. Looking up the rest from reference TRBV7-9 and TRBJ2-4 gives the full variable domain: DTGVSQNPRHKITKRGQNVTFRCDPISEHNRLYWYRQTLGQGPEFLTYFQNEAQLEKSRLLSDRFSAERPKGSFSTLEIQRTEQGDSAMYLCASSSDNGLNIQYFGAGTRLSVL.

The rearrangement links TRBV4-2 to TRBJ2-7, with D possibly being TRBD2 (6 bases). The CDR3 covers 14 residues. V was trimmed by 3 bases and J by 2 bases, leaving 11 bases between them. Per the germline V gene, CDR1 is LGHNA and CDR2 is YNFKEQ. The CDR3 is CASSHGSGAYEQYF. The CDR3 region has the DNA TGTGCCAGCAGCCACGGGAGCGGCGCCTACGAGCAGTACTTC.

This clone was seen more than once but under ten times. The chain employs TRBV9 and TRBJ1-1; D is unclear. The germline V gene has CDR1 SGDLS and CDR2 YYNGEE. The CDR3 contains 15 residues. V was clipped by 3 bases and J by 3 bases, with 15 bases between them. CDR3 amino acids: CASSASGYEDTEAFF. CDR3 coding DNA: TGTGCCAGCAGCGCGAGTGGCTATGAGGACACTGAAGCTTTCTTT.